These 25 T cell receptor beta chains were all obtained from the same sample, sequenced in a study of Ad26.COV2.S vaccination and SARS-CoV-2 variants (dated by TCRdb to the early 2020s). What this sample's treatment or condition label stands for: around 19 received Ad26.COV2.S at low or high dose, single or two shots; 5 received placebo; per-sample allocation not given. Repertoires of vaccine and placebo recipients were sequenced from samples collected on day 63 after the first injection. The library relied on the immunoSEQ multiplex PCR assay. TCRdb carries this immuneACCESS record with in-frame sequences only. Its versions omit some clonotypes, under half of them owing to an unresolved V gene in the studies checked, with the rest unexplained. The sample has 360,000 or so clones on record, approximately 91% of them singletons. 1.5% to 2% of the sample is in the top ten clones. The sequences come from peripheral blood, collected in a trial of Ad26.COV2.S vaccine versus placebo. The receptors originated from a person between 18 and 59 years old who received the Ad26.COV2.S COVID-19 vaccine or a placebo.

This chain connects TRBV10-3 to TRBJ2-1; the D gene is possibly TRBD2 (5 bases). The CDR3 loop spans 14 amino acids. Germline V CDR1 and CDR2: ENHRY, SYGVKD. V was trimmed by 0 bases and J by 6 bases, leaving 9 bases between them. CDR3 sequence (DNA): TGTGCCATCAGTGAGTCTAGCGAAGGCAATGAGCAGTTCTTC. Translated: CAISESSEGNEQFF.

The chain has TRBV19 and TRBJ1-1, with no clear D. Trimming removed 3 bases from V and 3 bases from J, with 8 bases in between. Germline V gene data show CDR1 as LNHDA and CDR2 as SQIVND (reference sequence). The CDR3 has 13 residues. In DNA form, the CDR3 reads TGTGCCAGTAGTATGGGCGGTTACACTGAAGCTTTCTTT. Its protein is CASSMGGYTEAFF. The whole variable domain, remainder taken from reference TRBV19 and TRBJ1-1, is DGGITQSPKYLFRKEGQNVTLSCEQNLNHDAMYWYRQDPGQGLRLIYYSQIVNDFQKGDIAEGYSVSREKKESFPLTVTSAQKNPTAFYLCASSMGGYTEAFFGQGTRLTVV.

This clone was seen only once. The chain has TRBV7-8 and TRBJ1-2, with D perhaps TRBD1 (6 bases). The ends were cut back, 5 bases at V and 8 bases at J, with 24 bases in the middle. This CDR3 region has 16 residues. Per the germline V gene, CDR1 is SGHVS and CDR2 is FQNEAQ. For the CDR3, the DNA is TGTGCCAGCAGCCGAGAACTAGCAGCAGGGGATGAGGGCTACACCTTC. The encoded protein is CASSRELAAGDEGYTF.

The J gene is TRBJ2-2, the V gene TRBV27; D unresolved. The CDR3 runs to 13 residues. Germline CDR1 reads MNHEY; CDR2 reads SMNVEV (reference sequence). V was shortened by 4 bases and J by 12 bases, with 15 bases between the two germline ends. The CDR3 loop reads CASSSRSLTKLFF. The CDR3, as DNA: TGTGCCAGCAGTTCCCGAAGCCTAACGAAGCTGTTTTTT.

This rearrangement joins TRBV2 to TRBJ2-7, with 9 bases identical to TRBD2. J was trimmed by 5 bases and V by 5 bases; bases with no gene match: 7. Germline V gives CDR1 SNHLY, CDR2 FYNNEI. This CDR3 is 14 amino acids long. The CDR3 region has the DNA TGTGCCAGCAGTCGGGGCGGGAGGGCGAACGAGCAGTACTTC. It is translated as CASSRGGRANEQYF. The whole variable domain, remainder taken from reference TRBV2 and TRBJ2-7, is EPEVTQTPSHQVTQMGQEVILRCVPISNHLYFYWYRQILGQKVEFLVSFYNNEISEKSEIFDDQFSVERPDGSNFTLKIRSTKLEDSAMYFCASSRGGRANEQYFGPGTRLTVT.

The rearrangement links TRBV4-1 to TRBJ1-5, with D possibly being TRBD1 (5 bases). The CDR3 runs 15 residues. Germline V gives CDR1 MGHRA, CDR2 YSYEKL. V shed 0 bases and J shed 4 bases, with 10 bases lying between them. The CDR3 DNA reads as TGCGCCAGCAGCCAAGAAGGAGGGACTAATCAGCCCCAGCATTTT. It specifies CASSQEGGTNQPQHF.

V usage is TRBV7-8 and J usage is TRBJ2-3; the D gene is possibly TRBD2 (7 bases). V was clipped by 5 bases and J by 8 bases, with 20 bases between them. The CDR3 consists of 15 residues. The V gene's germline CDR1 is SGHVS and CDR2 FQNEAQ. This CDR3 is CASSVQGGALVTQYF. The CDR3 DNA reads as TGTGCCAGCAGCGTACAGGGAGGGGCACTCGTTACGCAGTATTTT.

The chain is built from TRBV9 and TRBJ2-2, with TRBD2 identical over 9 bases. Germline V gene data show CDR1 as SGDLS and CDR2 as YYNGEE. The V segment lost 1 base and the J segment 3 bases; nucleotides outside the gene matches: 13. The CDR3 totals 19 residues. This CDR3 reads CASSVPAGGPFTDTGELFF. CDR3 bases: TGTGCCAGCAGCGTACCAGCGGGAGGCCCTTTTACGGACACCGGGGAGCTGTTTTTT.

This chain links TRBV6-5 with TRBJ1-1; 7 positions match TRBD1. With V trimmed by 5 bases and J by 1 base, 4 bases remained unmatched. CDR3 length equals 14 residues. Looked up from germline, CDR1 is MNHEY and CDR2 is SVGAGI. In DNA form, the CDR3 reads TGTGCCAGCAGTCAACAGGGGACGAACACTGAAGCTTTCTTT. This gives the protein CASSQQGTNTEAFF.

This clone was recorded a few times. The V gene is TRBV28, the J gene TRBJ1-2; no firm D call. This CDR3 is 12 amino acids long. Trimming shortened V by 2 bases and J by 4 bases, and 5 bases separated the two germline ends. In germline, CDR1 is MDHEN, CDR2 SYDVKM. CDR3 residues: CASSLNSYGYTF. The CDR3 DNA reads as TGTGCCAGCAGTTTAAACAGCTATGGCTACACCTTC.

This chain uses TRBV14 with TRBJ2-5, with D perhaps matching TRBD1 (6 bases). The CDR3 is 15 residues long. Germline V gives CDR1 SGHDN, CDR2 FVKESK. Deletions cut 4 bases from V and 10 bases from J, with 22 bases between. The CDR3 loop reads CASSLSRQAALSQYF. DNA of the CDR3: TGTGCCAGCAGCCTGAGTCGACAGGCCGCACTTAGCCAGTACTTC.

The chain couples TRBV29-1 to TRBJ1-2, with a tentative D call TRBD1 (5 bases). The germline V and J ends were trimmed by 0 bases and 9 bases, with 11 bases remaining between them. CDR1 is SQVTM, CDR2 ANQGSEA, per germline. The length of the CDR3 is 12 residues. The CDR3 nucleotides read TGCAGCGTTGAAGATGGGGGGGTTAGCTACACCTTC. It yields the protein CSVEDGGVSYTF.

The chain is built from TRBV4-3 and TRBJ1-2; D unclear. Between the trimmed V and J ends, which lost 1 base and 3 bases, there was a span of 12 bases. CDR1 is LGHNA, CDR2 YSLEER, per germline. The CDR3 has 15 residues. The CDR3 DNA is TGCGCCAGCAGCCAAGCCGGCCGCCCCCACTATGGCTACACCTTC. This sequence encodes CASSQAGRPHYGYTF.

This clone was recorded once. The chain uses TRBV5-4 and TRBJ2-5; tentatively, D is TRBD2 (5 bases). The germline CDR1 and CDR2 sequences are SGHNT and YYREEE (reference sequence). The CDR3 is 15 amino acids. The V end was cut by 8 bases, the J end by 5 bases, with 22 bases between. CDR3 sequence reads: CARLGGPNGDETQYF. In nucleotides, the CDR3 is TGTGCCAGACTAGGCGGCCCCAACGGAGACGAGACCCAGTACTTC.

The gene calls are TRBV7-2 and TRBJ2-1; D is unclear. Deletions cut 4 bases from V and 14 bases from J, with 18 bases between. CDR1 and CDR2 from the germline V gene are SGHTA and FQGNSA. The CDR3 is 13 residues long. CDR3 nucleotide sequence: TGTGCCAGCAGCTCGCAAGGATTCCAGAAGGAGTTCTTC. Translating gives CASSSQGFQKEFF. The full variable domain, with the rest looked up from reference TRBV7-2 and TRBJ2-1, is GAGVSQSPSNKVTEKGKDVELRCDPISGHTALYWYRQSLGQGLEFLIYFQGNSAPDKSGLPSDRFSAERTGGSVSTLTIQRTQQEDSAVYLCASSSQGFQKEFFGPGTRLTVL.

The rearrangement links TRBV2 to TRBJ2-1, with 7 bases aligning to TRBD2. V lost 6 bases, J lost 4 bases, and 15 bases stayed unmatched. This CDR3 has 17 amino acids. Germline values: CDR1 SNHLY, CDR2 FYNNEI. CDR3 coding DNA: TGTGCCAGCAGCCACACCCCCGTGGGAGCGGGGTACAATGAGCAGTTCTTC. It specifies CASSHTPVGAGYNEQFF.

The rearrangement links TRBV2 to TRBJ2-1; D unclear. Germline loops: CDR1 SNHLY, CDR2 FYNNEI. The CDR3 has 15 residues. The V gene lost 8 bases and the J gene lost 3 bases, with 17 bases spanning the gap. The CDR3 sequence: CASALGSVIYNEQFF. CDR3 DNA: TGTGCCAGCGCGTTGGGCAGTGTAATCTACAATGAGCAGTTCTTC. Full variable domain (remainder filled in from reference TRBV2 and TRBJ2-1): EPEVTQTPSHQVTQMGQEVILRCVPISNHLYFYWYRQILGQKVEFLVSFYNNEISEKSEIFDDQFSVERPDGSNFTLKIRSTKLEDSAMYFCASALGSVIYNEQFFGPGTRLTVL.

The rearrangement uses TRBV13 and TRBJ1-1, with D perhaps TRBD1 (5 bases). Germline V CDR1 and CDR2: PRHDT, FYEKMQ (reference sequence). Trimming stripped 5 bases from V and 0 bases from J, with 13 bases between. The CDR3 spans 15 residues. DNA for the CDR3: TGTGCCAGCAGCCATAGTGGGGGGATGAACACTGAAGCTTTCTTT. It specifies CASSHSGGMNTEAFF.

V is TRBV28 and J is TRBJ1-3, with TRBD1 identical over 7 bases. The CDR3 is 15 amino acids. The V gene end was trimmed by 8 bases and the J gene end by 4 bases; junction bases not matched to a gene: 11. CDR1 and CDR2 (germline): MDHEN, SYDVKM. The CDR3 loop reads CASSEQGSKGNTIYF. In nucleotides, the CDR3 is TGTGCCAGCTCGGAACAGGGGAGCAAGGGAAACACCATATATTTT.

V is TRBV2 and J is TRBJ1-1; TRBD1 is a possible D gene (6 bases). The germline V and J ends were trimmed by 5 bases and 0 bases, with 13 bases remaining between them. The CDR3 has 15 amino acids. The germline CDR1 and CDR2 sequences are SNHLY and FYNNEI. Here the CDR3 DNA reads TGTGCCAGCAGTTTCAGGGGTTTTATGAACACTGAAGCTTTCTTT. This gives the protein CASSFRGFMNTEAFF.

The chain has TRBV7-9 and TRBJ2-7, with D possibly TRBD1 on 5 matching bases. This CDR3 comprises 15 residues. Trimming removed 6 bases from V and 2 bases from J, with 17 bases in between. Germline loops: CDR1 SEHNR, CDR2 FQNEAQ (reference sequence). CDR3 sequence (DNA): TGTGCCAGCAGAGGAAACAGGTACCCCCCCTACGAGCAGTACTTC. This codes for CASRGNRYPPYEQYF.

This chain connects TRBV10-3 to TRBJ2-3; D is perhaps TRBD2 (6 bases). CDR3 length equals 13 residues. V dropped 10 bases and J dropped 1 base, with 12 bases sitting between them. Germline values: CDR1 ENHRY, CDR2 SYGVKD. CDR3 in DNA: TGTGCCACCGCCGGGACTGGCACAGATACGCAGTATTTT. Translating gives CATAGTGTDTQYF.

The chain joins TRBV5-4 to TRBJ2-7; D might be TRBD1 (6 bases). V was cut by 5 bases and J by 4 bases, with 10 bases left in between. The CDR3 totals 12 residues. Germline CDR1 is SGHNT and CDR2 is YYREEE (reference sequence). In DNA form, the CDR3 reads TGTGCCAGCAGTTCTACAGGGTACGAGCAGTACTTC. Translating it yields CASSSTGYEQYF.

The table lists this clone with a count of one. The chain employs TRBV7-6 and TRBJ2-3; 10 positions match TRBD2. The CDR3 extends over 16 amino acids. Unmatched junction bases numbered 8, after V lost 5 bases and J lost 3 bases. Germline CDR1 reads SGHVS; CDR2 reads FNYEAQ. The CDR3 reads CASSLLTSGQTDTQYF. The CDR3 bases are TGTGCCAGCAGCCTCCTGACTAGCGGGCAGACAGATACGCAGTATTTT.

The rearrangement joins TRBV2 to TRBJ2-2, with D maybe TRBD2 (5 bases). V lost 9 bases to trimming and J lost 0 bases, with 23 bases between them. The CDR3 totals 18 residues. Per the germline V gene, CDR1 is SNHLY and CDR2 is FYNNEI. The CDR3 DNA reads TGTGCCAGTCAATCCCCTCTAGCCATCATCGCGAACACCGGGGAGCTGTTTTTT. It is translated as CASQSPLAIIANTGELFF.